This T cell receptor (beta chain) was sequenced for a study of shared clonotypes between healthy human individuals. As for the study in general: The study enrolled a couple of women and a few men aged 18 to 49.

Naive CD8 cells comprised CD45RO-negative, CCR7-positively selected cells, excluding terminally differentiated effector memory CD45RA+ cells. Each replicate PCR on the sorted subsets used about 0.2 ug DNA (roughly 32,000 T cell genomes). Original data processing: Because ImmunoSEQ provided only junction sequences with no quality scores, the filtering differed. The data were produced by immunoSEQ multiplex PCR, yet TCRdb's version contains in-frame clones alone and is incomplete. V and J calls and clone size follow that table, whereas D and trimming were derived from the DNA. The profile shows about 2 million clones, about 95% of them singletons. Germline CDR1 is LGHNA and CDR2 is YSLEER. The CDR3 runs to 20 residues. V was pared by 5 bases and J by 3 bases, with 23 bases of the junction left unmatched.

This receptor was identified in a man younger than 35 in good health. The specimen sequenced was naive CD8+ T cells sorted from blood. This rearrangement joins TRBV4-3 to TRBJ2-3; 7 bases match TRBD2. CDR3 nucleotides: TGCGCCAGCAGCTTTGATCATCGATCCCTGGCGGGAGAACGGACAGATACGCAGTATTTT. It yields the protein CASSFDHRSLAGERTDTQYF.